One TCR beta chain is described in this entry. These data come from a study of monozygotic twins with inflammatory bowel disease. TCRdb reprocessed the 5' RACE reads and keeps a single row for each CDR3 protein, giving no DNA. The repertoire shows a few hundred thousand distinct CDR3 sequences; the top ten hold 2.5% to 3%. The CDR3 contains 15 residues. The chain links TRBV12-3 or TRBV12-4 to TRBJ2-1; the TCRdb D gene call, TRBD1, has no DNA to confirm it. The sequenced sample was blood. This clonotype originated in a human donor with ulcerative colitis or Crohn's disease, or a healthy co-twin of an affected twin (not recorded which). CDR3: CASSERGVGYNEQFF.